The subject of this entry is one T cell receptor (beta chain). Measured with immunoSEQ multiplex PCR; TCRdb has only the in-frame clones, and not every one. This sample carries roughly 300,000 clones, approximately 90% of them seen once, and the ten largest clones take around 1.1%. The data are from a study of blood T cell repertoires in COVID-19. The germline V and J ends were trimmed by 1 base and 6 bases, with 10 bases remaining between them. Germline V gene lookup returns CDR1 LGHNA and CDR2 YSLEER. This CDR3 has 13 residues. The sequencing input was PBMCs or T cells enriched from blood (not recorded which). The gene calls are TRBV4-3 and TRBJ2-7, with TRBD2 as a possible D gene (6 bases). The TCR sequence derives from a woman aged 30 to 39 who had recovered from COVID-19. The CDR3 spells CASSQVGGIEQYF. For the CDR3, the DNA is TGCGCCAGCAGCCAAGTCGGAGGGATCGAGCAGTACTTC.